The clone carrying this TCR beta chain was counted once. The data were obtained in a study of radiation and T cells in renal cell carcinoma. Sequencing was performed with immunoSEQ multiplex PCR; in TCRdb, only in-frame clones are kept and a portion is missing. The sample gives about 7,900 clones, about two thirds of which show up once; almost 40% is in the top ten. As to treatment: treatment-naive control, cytoreductive nephrectomy. The sample here was tumor tissue, taken from a patient whose treatment was nephrectomy without radiotherapy. The source is a woman in her seventies with renal cell carcinoma.

This CDR3 is CASSSTSGGSYNEQFF. The CDR3 bases are TGTGCCAGCAGCAGTACTAGCGGGGGGAGCTACAATGAGCAGTTCTTC. This rearrangement joins TRBV11-1 to TRBJ2-1; 12 bases agree with TRBD2. The CDR3 is 16 residues long. Germline assignment: CDR1 SGHAT and CDR2 FQDESV (reference sequence). With 5 bases clipped from V and 3 bases from J, the junction kept 5 bases outside the gene matches.